What follows is one T cell receptor (beta chain) and its context. The antigen it binds to is not known. Nothing much larger sits one base from this clone, and base qualities are not available. PBMCs were isolated by Ficoll-Paque density gradient centrifugation. This entry comes from a study of T-cell memory formation after mild COVID-19 (TCRdb year 2021). As for the study more broadly: TCR sequence clusters from the two donors were largely donor specific. In a couple of donors, T-cell clones that expanded and contracted after mild COVID-19 were tracked by sequencing TCRalpha and TCRbeta repertoires over time. Two young, previously healthy adult volunteers made up the cohort, one male and one female.

The CDR3 measures 13 amino acids from cysteine to phenylalanine. The only DNA kept is the CDR3, 39 bases in frame from the first base. Deletion took 3 bases off V and 3 bases off J, with a span of 11 bases between the germline ends. CDR1 DFQATT and CDR2 SNEGSKA were looked up in the germline V gene (reference sequence). Sequenced on an Illumina NovaSeq 6000. Using 5'RACE with constant-segment primers, TCRalpha and TCRbeta cDNA libraries were constructed, with sample barcodes and unique molecular identifiers added in the process. RNA was extracted from every sample with Trizol reagent. Amplification of the libraries took two PCR steps, and the second step added a second sample barcode plus Illumina TruSeq adapters. The libraries were sequenced on an Illumina NovaSeq using 2 x 150 bp paired-end reads. The authors' pipeline ran thus. Demultiplexing of reads and collapsing into UMI-guided consensus sequences were performed with migec v1.2.7. Using mixcr v2.1.11, UMI consensuses were aligned to TRA and TRB V and J templates and then assembled into clonotypes. A clonotype was counted as expanded or contracted only when both edgeR and NoisET called the clonotype significant, with the noise models trained on biological replicates. For edgeR calls, the thresholds were a false discovery rate-adjusted p below 0.01 and a log2 fold-change of 1. As an exploratory analysis of dynamics, PCA with hierarchical clustering was applied to max-normalized trajectories of the 1000 most abundant clonotypes. Separately sequenced CD4+ and CD8+ repertoires were used to assign a CD4 or CD8 phenotype to each responding clone. In-frame beta chains were kept once TCRdb had trimmed the public reads at Q25 with fastp and called clones with MiXCR. Each entry merges the rows of one CDR3 protein and shows their most common DNA and genes. TCRdb, not the authors, supplied the V and J calls. The sample contains 470,000 or so distinct CDR3 sequences, 20% of them found a single time. The ten largest clones represent about 8.8% of the sample.

Summary of the overall study and its limitations: The study covered only a couple of mild cases, and larger cohorts including severe cases with pre-infection samples were considered necessary. Contracting CD4+ clones appeared mostly in the CM and EM memory subsets, whereas CD8+ clones were enriched in EMRA. Whether the second-wave clones peaking on day 37 were SARS-CoV-2 specific was not confirmed. Some responding clones were detected in pre-infection memory, suggesting pre-existing cross-reactive memory T cells joined the SARS-CoV-2 response. Balanced CD4/CD8 phenotypes were observed for clones contracting from day 15 to 85, whereas a bias towards CD4+ was observed for a second wave of clones expanding from day 15 to 37.

The sequence joins TRBV20-1 to TRBJ1-1; the D region possibly corresponds to TRBD1 (6 bases align). This clonotype was sampled from an adult woman who had mild COVID-19 (a few samples of this study predate the infection). The sample titles of this study are shuffled in the database, so cell type and time point are left out; the donor was told from shared clones. The sample taken for sequencing was PBMCs or a T cell subset sorted from them (not recorded which). The CDR3 has the sequence CSASKGVDTEAFF. The DNA sequence is TGCAGTGCTAGTAAGGGGGTGGACACTGAAGCTTTCTTT.